This TCR beta chain was sequenced for a study of OX40 agonist ivuxolimab in advanced cancers. Trimming took 4 bases from V and 13 from J, leaving 17 bases between them. The CDR3 totals 13 residues. The germline CDR1 and CDR2 sequences are SGDLS and YYNGEE. Note on this clone: Its antigen is not known.

General study points: In a subset of nonresponders, normalized T-cell clonal expansion was also low. Circulating CD4+ and CD8+ T cells showed clonal expansion by week 6 at 0.1 to 3.0 mg/kg.

Profiling relied on immunoSEQ multiplex PCR, and the TCRdb table lists in-frame clones only, not all of them. The table records 60,000 to 75,000 clones, approximately 90% of them present only once. The chain combines TRBV9 with TRBJ2-2; D is possibly TRBD2 (6 bases). The receptor was derived from an adult with an advanced solid tumor such as melanoma, head and neck, liver or kidney cancer. The sequenced sample was CD4+ or CD8+ T cells sorted from blood, obtained in a trial of the OX40 agonist ivuxolimab. This chain's CDR3 is CASSSLVGGGLFF. In DNA, the CDR3 is TGTGCCAGCAGCTCCCTGGTGGGGGGAGGGCTGTTTTTT.